This TCR beta chain was obtained from a study of OX40 agonist ivuxolimab in advanced cancers. Study summary: From roughly 23 to 85 years was the age range, with a mean of 60 years, and 70% to 85% were male.

This CDR3 has 14 residues. Germline assignment: CDR1 SEHNR and CDR2 FQNEAQ (reference sequence). V was clipped by 6 bases and J by 8 bases, with 16 bases between them. This clone occurred once. The method was immunoSEQ multiplex PCR; TCRdb's version includes in-frame clones alone and lacks a portion of them. The table lists approximately 62,000 clones, nearly 95% of them singletons. The sequencing used CD4+ or CD8+ T cells sorted from blood, collected in a trial of the OX40 agonist ivuxolimab. The clonotype originates from an adult with an advanced solid tumor such as melanoma, head and neck, liver or kidney cancer. The chain carries TRBV7-9 and TRBJ1-4; D gene unclear. The CDR3 coding sequence is TGTGCCAGCAGTCTACTCGGCGGTGAGGAAAAACTGTTTTTT. Residues: CASSLLGGEEKLFF.